This TCR beta chain originates from a study of cytomegalovirus exposure and HLA in healthy donors. Overall study results and limits: There were a few CMV-associated chains whose specificity for CMV antigens was confirmed in vitro. Versus the approximately 700-donor mean, an Asian-associated ancestry cluster reportedly showed fewer N-insertions in a later analysis. Analysis was carried out at a later point, and it linked a missense DCLRE1C variant to TCR beta V- and J-gene trimming.

With regard to this clone: Its antigen is unidentified.

It was with 60 Vbeta and 13 Jbeta primers that the PCR ran. Sequencing used immunoSEQ multiplex PCR; TCRdb keeps in-frame clones, though not all of them. The data contain over 110,000 clones, 75% to 85% of them singletons. CDR1 LGHNA and CDR2 YNFKEQ come from the germline V gene. V was clipped by 4 bases and J by 2 bases, with 4 bases between them. The CDR3 covers 12 residues. The sample comprised PBMCs. This receptor was obtained from a woman between 18 and 29 years old in good health and CMV-seropositive. The V call is TRBV4-2, the J call TRBJ2-3; D unclear. This CDR3 reads CASSPNTDTQYF. The CDR3 DNA follows: TGTGCCAGCAGCCCAAACACAGATACGCAGTATTTT.